This T cell receptor (beta chain) was observed in a study of blood T cell repertoires in COVID-19. The germline gives CDR1 MDHEN, CDR2 SYDVKM. CDR3 length: 13 residues. V gave up 7 bases and J gave up 2 bases, with 11 bases separating them. The protocol was immunoSEQ multiplex PCR, while the TCRdb copy is restricted to in-frame clones and leaves out a portion. Here the sample spans around 70,000 clones, around 87% being singletons. V is TRBV28 and J is TRBJ2-5; D is unresolved. The sample consisted of peripheral blood. The TCR originated in a woman at least 80 years old with active or convalescent COVID-19. The chain's CDR3 is CASMGSPQETQYF. In nucleotides, the CDR3 is TGTGCCAGCATGGGCAGCCCTCAAGAGACCCAGTACTTC. The entire variable domain, with the rest obtained from reference TRBV28 and TRBJ2-5, is as follows: DVKVTQSSRYLVKRTGEKVFLECVQDMDHENMFWYRQDPGLGLRLIYFSYDVKMKEKGDIPEGYSVSREKKERFSLILESASTNQTSMYLCASMGSPQETQYFGPGTRLLVL.